The clone carrying this T cell receptor delta chain was detected only a few times. TCRdb re-identified clones in the reads via CATT. Of approximately 5,000 delta-chain clones in the sample, approximately 3.3% were seen once. Trimming at V came to 2 bases and at J to 0 bases, leaving 11 bases not matched to a gene. The length of the CDR3 is 20 residues. Germline assignment: CDR1 GEAIGNYY and CDR2 EKD. These data originate in a study of gamma-delta chains in newborns, infants, children. Study details: Microbial exposure reportedly drives polyclonal innate γδ T cell expansion after birth.

Sequencing input: blood. The rearrangement uses TRDV2 and TRDJ3; 8 bases are shared with TRDD3. The receptor was isolated from a child who was a newborn, infant or young child, either healthy, febrile or measles-vaccinated (not recorded which). In DNA, the CDR3 is TGTGCCTGTGACAACACCGTACTGGGGGGGAGCTCCTGGGACACCCGACAGATGTTTTTC. Protein sequence: CACDNTVLGGSSWDTRQMFF.